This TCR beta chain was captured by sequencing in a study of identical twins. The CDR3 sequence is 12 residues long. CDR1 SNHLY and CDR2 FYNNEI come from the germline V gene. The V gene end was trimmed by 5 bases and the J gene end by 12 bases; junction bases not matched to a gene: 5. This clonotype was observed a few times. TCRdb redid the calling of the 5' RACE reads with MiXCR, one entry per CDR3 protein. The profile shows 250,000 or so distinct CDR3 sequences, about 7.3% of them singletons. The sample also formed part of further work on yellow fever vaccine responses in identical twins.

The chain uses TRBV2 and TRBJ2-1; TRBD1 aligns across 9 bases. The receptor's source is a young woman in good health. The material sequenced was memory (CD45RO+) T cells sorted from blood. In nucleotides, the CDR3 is TGTGCCAGCAGTCCCGACAGGGGGTTGCAGTTCTTC. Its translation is CASSPDRGLQFF.